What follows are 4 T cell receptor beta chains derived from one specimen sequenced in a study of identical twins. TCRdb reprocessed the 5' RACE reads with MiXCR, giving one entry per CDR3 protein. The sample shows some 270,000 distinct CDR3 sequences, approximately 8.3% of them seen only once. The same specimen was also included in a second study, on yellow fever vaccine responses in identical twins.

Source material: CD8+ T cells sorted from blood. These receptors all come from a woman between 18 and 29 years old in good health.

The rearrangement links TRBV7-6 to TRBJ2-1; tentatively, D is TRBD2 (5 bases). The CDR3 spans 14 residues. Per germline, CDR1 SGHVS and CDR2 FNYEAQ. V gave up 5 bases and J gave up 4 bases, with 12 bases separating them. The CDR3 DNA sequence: TGTGCCAGCAGCCTTTTCGGCGGGTACAATGAGCAGTTCTTC. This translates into CASSLFGGYNEQFF.

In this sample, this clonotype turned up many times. This CDR3 is CSVVSGRGDGELFF. The DNA of the CDR3 is TGCAGCGTTGTTAGCGGGAGAGGGGACGGGGAGCTGTTTTTT. The rearrangement links TRBV29-1 to TRBJ2-2; 9 bases match TRBD2. V lost 4 bases and J lost 7; bases outside the gene matches: 7. The CDR3 runs 14 residues. Germline V gene lookup returns CDR1 SQVTM and CDR2 ANQGSEA.

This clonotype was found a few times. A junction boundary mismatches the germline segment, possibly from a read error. DNA for the CDR3: TGCAGCGTTGAAGATCTTAGGACTAGCGGGCAACAAGATGCGCAGTATTTT. Translated: CSVEDLRTSGQQDAQYF. V is TRBV29-1 and J is TRBJ2-3; 11 nucleotides line up with TRBD2. This CDR3 is built from 17 residues. From germline, CDR1 is SQVTM and CDR2 ANQGSEA.

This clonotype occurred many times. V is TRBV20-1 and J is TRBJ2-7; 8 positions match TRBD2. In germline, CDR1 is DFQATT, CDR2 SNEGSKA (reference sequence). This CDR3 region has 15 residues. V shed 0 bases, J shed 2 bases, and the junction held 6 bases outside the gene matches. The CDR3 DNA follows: TGCAGTGCTAGAGATCTTCTAGCGGGCCCCTACGAGCAGTACTTC. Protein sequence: CSARDLLAGPYEQYF.